This entry describes one T cell receptor beta chain. This clone was seen only a few times. What this receptor recognizes is not known. Per-base qualities were not stored, and no clone one base away is much larger. This record belongs to a study of blood T cell repertoires in COVID-19 (dated by TCRdb to 2018 to 2021). Some background on the complete study: Samples covering the acute and convalescent phases of COVID-19 were provided by collaborators in the United States, Italy and Spain. The material from the prospective study consisted of cDNA or gDNA derived from T cells, B-cell-depleted T cells, or PBMCs. The dataset comprised deeply sampled blood TCRbeta repertoires from subjects exposed to, actively infected with, or recovered from COVID-19. The repertoires were made available in a free public database intended to serve as a resource for research on the immune response to SARS-CoV-2. The samples were drawn from the first 160 participants of the ongoing ImmuneRACE study and from under 1,500 subjects provided by 6 global collaborators. A de-identified subject ID, COVID-19 status, age in years and sex were almost always included in the sample metadata. Where HLA class I and class II types were available, the types were taken from metadata supplied by the sample provider, not from assay-based typing. Results and caveats for the whole study, not just this receptor: Clinical and demographic metadata were provided uncurated, with the amount varying by source and participant.

One collaborating source in Seattle enrolled patients during active infection and followed them longitudinally through the course of disease. Whole blood was collected in K2EDTA tubes by collaborating institutions according to the institutions' own protocols. For TCRbeta analysis, collaborators shipped samples as frozen whole blood, isolated PBMCs, or DNA extracted from either of those sample types. The immunoSEQ Assay, a bias-controlled multiplex PCR, was used to amplify TCRbeta CDR3 regions from genomic DNA. In the authors' own workflow: Nucleated cell counts per sample were estimated from amplification of reference gene primers within the assay. To quantify the absolute abundance of each unique TCRbeta CDR3 rearrangement, sequence reads were collapsed and filtered. For each sample, productive Simpson clonality was calculated as the square root of Simpson's diversity index across productive rearrangements. In TCRdb, the immuneACCESS table is reduced to in-frame sequences with V and J assigned. These tables do not hold every clone; where another copy was compared, an unresolved V gene accounts for under half, and the others remain unexplained. The V and J calls and clone size come from that table; D and trimming were worked out from the DNA. The sample contains 250,000 to 300,000 clones, approximately 88% of them found a single time. The ten biggest clones cover 10% to 13% of the sample.

The germline V gene encodes CDR1 SQVTM and CDR2 ANQGSEA. At the junction V is shortened by 2 bases and J by 7 bases, with 8 bases in between. From the cysteine through the phenylalanine, the CDR3 covers 11 amino acids. The kept DNA is CDR3 alone, 33 bases in frame from the first base. The sequenced material came from peripheral blood. The rearranged chain carries TRBV29-1 and TRBJ2-5; TRBD2 is a weak D gene call, 5 bases matching. The receptor was isolated from an older woman with COVID-19, enrolled during active disease. The CDR3 is CSVEPGGTQYF. The DNA reads TGCAGCGTTGAACCAGGAGGGACCCAGTACTTC.